This T cell receptor beta chain was sequenced during a study of regulatory and conventional T cells in RAG deficiency. Study findings and constraints: Omenn syndrome and CID/AS patients had around 100-fold fewer unique Treg TCR beta sequences, versus around 9.8-fold elsewhere. Omenn patients showed >75% Treg-Tconv overlap and shorter CDR3 lengths. RAG-deficient patients showed markedly lower Shannon entropy and higher Simpson indices than control T-cell subsets.

This CDR3 contains 14 residues. The germline V and J ends were trimmed by 2 bases and 2 bases, with 8 bases remaining between them. Germline V lookup: CDR1 SGHDT, CDR2 YYEEEE. The sorted conventional CD4+ T cells were CD25-low and CD127-high, with genomic DNA sequenced. Details on this clone: Its antigen is not known.

Produced via immunoSEQ multiplex PCR; TCRdb's table is partial and in-frame only. The table lists over 10,000 clones, 93% of them singletons, with approximately 1% in the top ten. These data are also associated with another study on regulatory T cells. From that paper: The primer mix had 52 TRBV and 13 TRBJ primers.

The receptor was isolated from a human donor in good health. J is TRBJ1-5 and V is TRBV5-6, with D hard to call. What was sequenced was CD4+ effector T cells sorted from blood. CDR3 bases: TGTGCCAGCAGCTTTCAAACGGGCAATCAGCCCCAGCATTTT. Residues: CASSFQTGNQPQHF. The entire variable domain, with the rest obtained from reference TRBV5-6 and TRBJ1-5, is as follows: DAGVTQSPTHLIKTRGQQVTLRCSPKSGHDTVSWYQQALGQGPQFIFQYYEEEERQRGNFPDRFSGHQFPNYSSELNVNALLLGDSALYLCASSFQTGNQPQHFGDGTRLSIL.